These 10 T cell receptor beta chains came from one sample sequenced in a study of early T cells in non-severe SARS-CoV-2 infection. MiXCR, run by TCRdb on the 5' RACE reads, gives a single entry per CDR3 protein. The sample lists tens of thousands of distinct CDR3 sequences; roughly 4.7% were seen once. The source material was whole blood. Receptor source: an adult who was a healthcare worker with PCR-confirmed SARS-CoV-2 infection or an uninfected control (not recorded which).

In its sample, this clonotype was seen many times. This chain connects TRBV7-2 to TRBJ2-7; 7 bases are shared with TRBD1. The CDR3 spans 13 residues. J was trimmed by 5 bases and V by 5 bases; bases with no gene match: 6. CDR1 is SGHTA and CDR2 is FQGNSA in the germline V gene. CDR3 residues: CASSKDRKDEQYF. CDR3 DNA sequence: TGTGCCAGCAGCAAGGACAGGAAGGACGAGCAGTACTTC.

This clonotype was observed at least ten times. The rearrangement uses TRBV6-6 and TRBJ1-4, with a tentative D call TRBD1 (6 bases). Germline V gene sequence: CDR1 MNHNY, CDR2 SVGAGI (reference sequence). This CDR3 contains 13 residues. V gave up 6 bases and J gave up 5 bases, with 10 bases separating them. DNA of the CDR3: TGTGCCAGCAGCGGGGGCAAGAATGAAAAACTGTTTTTT. It specifies CASSGGKNEKLFF.

This clonotype was recorded many times. The gene calls are TRBV28 and TRBJ2-3; 7 bases agree with TRBD1. CDR3 length equals 15 residues. The J segment lost 7 bases and the V segment lost 3 bases, leaving 10 bases of the junction unmatched. CDR1 is MDHEN, CDR2 SYDVKM, per germline. The chain's CDR3 is CASSFFIGGIHTQYF. The CDR3 DNA follows: TGTGCCAGCAGTTTTTTTATAGGGGGCATACATACGCAGTATTTT.

This clonotype came up many times. The J gene is TRBJ1-1, the V gene TRBV29-1, with no clear D. Looked up from germline, CDR1 is SQVTM and CDR2 is ANQGSEA. V was trimmed by 4 bases and J by 5 bases, leaving 14 bases between them. CDR3 length equals 13 residues. The CDR3 DNA follows: TGCAGCGTTGTCGGGCCTCGAGAGACTGAAGCTTTCTTT. Translation gives CSVVGPRETEAFF.

The rearrangement uses TRBV28 and TRBJ1-5; 8 bases map to TRBD1. CDR1 and CDR2 (germline): MDHEN, SYDVKM. The CDR3 is 17 residues long. V gave up 6 bases and J gave up 4 bases; unmatched junction bases: 14. CDR3 loop: CASRRRTGSIPNQPQHF. CDR3 nucleotide sequence: TGTGCCAGCAGGCGGAGGACAGGGTCGATCCCGAATCAGCCCCAGCATTTT.

To note about this clonotype: This may stem from a read error, because a much larger clone lies one nucleotide away. The V and J genes are TRBV13 and TRBJ2-7; D possibly corresponds to TRBD1 (6 bases). The V gene's germline CDR1 is PRHDT and CDR2 FYEKMQ (reference sequence). This CDR3 spans 14 amino acids. Between the trimmed V and J ends, which lost 5 bases and 1 base, there was a span of 12 bases. CDR3 DNA: TGTGCCAGCAGCCCCGAGAGGGGGTCCTACGAGCAGTACTTC. This sequence encodes CASSPERGSYEQYF.

This clonotype was counted ten times or more. The V and J genes are TRBV19 and TRBJ1-2, with 7 bases identical to TRBD1. The CDR3 totals 13 residues. V dropped 10 bases and J dropped 6; count of bases not matched to a gene: 11. The germline V gene encodes CDR1 LNHDA and CDR2 SQIVND (reference sequence). The CDR3 DNA reads TGTGCCACCCTCAGGGGGACACGAAATGGCTACACCTTC. Protein: CATLRGTRNGYTF.

In its sample, this clonotype was seen many times. The genes are TRBV7-2 and TRBJ2-5; D may be TRBD1 or TRBD2 (5 bases each). V dropped 3 bases and J dropped 5 bases, with 13 bases sitting between them. This CDR3 comprises 14 residues. Germline V lookup: CDR1 SGHTA, CDR2 FQGNSA. This CDR3 is CASSFNGREETQYF. The CDR3 bases are TGTGCCAGCAGCTTCAACGGCAGGGAGGAGACCCAGTACTTC.

This clonotype occurred many times. The chain links TRBV7-8 to TRBJ2-1; possible D gene TRBD2, 6 bases. V lost 2 bases and J 0 bases, leaving 11 bases between the germline ends. CDR1 is SGHVS and CDR2 is FQNEAQ in the germline V gene. CDR3 length equals 16 residues. The CDR3 nucleotides are TGTGCCAGCAGCTTATTTGCGGGGAGCTCCTACAATGAGCAGTTCTTC. This translates into CASSLFAGSSYNEQFF.

This clonotype was detected ten times or more. The rearrangement joins TRBV19 to TRBJ1-1, with a tentative D call TRBD1 (6 bases). V was cut by 6 bases and J by 3 bases, with 14 bases left in between. The CDR3 is 14 residues long. The germline CDR1 and CDR2 sequences are LNHDA and SQIVND (reference sequence). The CDR3 loop reads CASSRGLFDTEAFF. DNA of the CDR3: TGTGCCAGTAGCAGGGGCTTATTTGACACTGAAGCTTTCTTT.